This T cell receptor beta chain was recovered during a study of T cell repertoires in cytomegalovirus infection. Study-wide background: It was the public TCR beta signatures that indicated both CMV infection and matching HLA type.

A single record per CDR3 protein comes from TCRdb applying MiXCR to the reads. Found here are about 330,000 distinct CDR3 sequences, about a third of them singletons; the top ten hold 13%. The study's findings and limits: Within the response measured ex vivo, HLA-C-restricted CMV-specific TCR beta clonotypes were dominant.

This clonotype appeared a few times. Its cognate antigen is unknown. This CDR3 region has 15 residues. V was shortened by 1 base and J by 1 base, with 10 bases between the two germline ends. The germline CDR1 and CDR2 sequences are SEHNR and FQNEAQ (reference sequence). This sequence originates from a human donor in good health (CMV status not recorded). Some clones in this sample may be carry-over from other donors' samples. V is TRBV7-9 and J is TRBJ2-5; tentative D call: TRBD1 (5 bases). The specimen was cultured PBMCs, collected from culture after CMV antigen stimulation. CDR3 sequence: CASSLGTHTQETQYF. CDR3 DNA sequence: TGTGCCAGCAGCTTAGGGACACATACCCAAGAGACCCAGTACTTC.